The 28 T cell receptor beta chains below all came from one sample that was sequenced in a study of tumor and adjacent non-tumor tissue in lung cancer. No cell sorting was done before RNA was extracted from the tissue. The normal lung tissue was taken more than 3 cm from the tumor edge. Three rounds of nested PCR, following a modified ARM-PCR protocol, produced the TCRbeta library. TCRdb re-called the multiplex PCR reads through MiXCR, storing one row per CDR3 protein. The table has about 86,000 distinct CDR3 sequences, more than 75% seen once. Sequencing was carried out using distant non-tumor lung tissue. The receptors shown here come from a woman aged 50 to 60 with non-small cell lung cancer.

As to this clonotype: This may be a read error: a much more frequent sequence differs by one nucleotide. This chain uses TRBV20-1 with TRBJ2-1, with TRBD2 identical over 14 bases. The V gene's germline CDR1 is DFQATT and CDR2 SNEGSKA (reference sequence). CDR3 size: 15 residues. The CDR3 DNA is TGCGGTGCTGGACTAGCGGGAGGCCCCTACAATGAGCAGTTCTTC. Translating gives CGAGLAGGPYNEQFF.

A remark on this clonotype: An end of the junction does not agree with germline; a read error may underlie this. The chain has TRBV11-2 and TRBJ2-7; 8 nucleotides match TRBD1. There are 15 residues in the CDR3. From germline, CDR1 is SGHAT and CDR2 FQNNGV. The CDR3 DNA sequence: TGCGCCAGGAGCACCGGGACAGGTCCCACCTACGAGCAGTACTTC. Its protein product is CARSTGTGPTYEQYF. Variable domain in full (rest from reference TRBV11-2 and TRBJ2-7): EAGVAQSPRYKIIEKRQSVAFWCNPISGHATLYWYQQILGQGPKLLIQFQNNGVVDDSQLPKDRFSAERLKGVDSTLKIQPAKLEDSAVYLCARSTGTGPTYEQYFGPGTRLTVT.

A word on this clonotype: The junction does not match germline at one end; this may be a read error. CDR3 nucleotide sequence: TGTGACAGCAGCCTCCAGATAACTGGAAACACCATATATTTT. This translates into CDSSLQITGNTIYF. The chain links TRBV6-5 to TRBJ1-3; no reliable D call. The CDR3 sequence is 14 residues long. The germline V gene encodes CDR1 MNHEY and CDR2 SVGAGI.

With regard to this clonotype: This CDR3 fails to terminate in the conserved phenylalanine or tryptophan, so it likely reflects a read error. V and J are TRBV6-6 and TRBJ1-1; no firm D call. The CDR3 totals 15 residues. Germline V gene data show CDR1 as MNHNY and CDR2 as SVGAGI (reference sequence). CDR3 protein: CASSYGSRLNTEAFS. The CDR3, as DNA: TGTGCGAGCAGTTACGGTTCGAGGCTGAACACTGAAGCTTTCTCT.

For this clonotype: One end of the junction varies from germline; a read error may be responsible. V and J are TRBV4-1 and TRBJ2-7; no reliable D call. The CDR3 has 15 residues. CDR1 is MGHRA, CDR2 YSYEKL, per germline. The CDR3 bases are TGTCCCAGCAGCCAAGAGTACCAGTTGGGCTACGAGCAGTACTTC. Its protein product is CPSSQEYQLGYEQYF.

In the case of this clonotype: As the CDR3 is not closed by the conserved phenylalanine or tryptophan, this likely results from a read error. Because the CDR3's place on the DNA is in doubt, the DNA is left out and the CDR3 is given as listed by TCRdb. The CDR3 loop is CASSGTGVGHNEQVL. The rearrangement uses TRBV10-2 and TRBJ2-1; the DNA was not compared with TRBD1, the D call given in the table. The CDR3 spans 15 residues, counting both ends. CDR1 WSHSY and CDR2 SAAADI come from the germline V gene.

With regard to this clonotype: Germline is not matched at one junction end, which may reflect a read error. The chain uses TRBV9 and TRBJ2-1; the match to TRBD2 covers 9 bases. The germline CDR1 and CDR2 sequences are SGDLS and YYNGEE. This CDR3 comprises 15 residues. The CDR3, as DNA: TGTGCCGGCAGCGCGGTAGCGGGAGTTTACAATGAGCAGTTCTTC. This sequence encodes CAGSAVAGVYNEQFF.

In this sample, this clonotype turned up once. This CDR3 fails to terminate in the conserved phenylalanine or tryptophan, so it likely reflects a read error. Because the CDR3's place on the DNA is in doubt, the DNA is left out and the CDR3 is given as listed by TCRdb. The chain links TRBV6-2 or TRBV6-3 to TRBJ2-7; the table gives TRBD1 as D, unverified against the DNA. The V gene's germline CDR1 is MNHEY and CDR2 SVGEGT. Ends included, the CDR3 has 17 residues. CDR3 sequence: CASSYITVTPLTYEQYY.

Worth noting for this clonotype: A much larger clone sits a single nucleotide away, making a read error possible. V usage is TRBV20-1 and J usage is TRBJ2-2; D remains unclear. Germline V CDR1 and CDR2: DFQATT, SNEGSKA (reference sequence). The germline V and J ends were trimmed by 6 bases and 4 bases, with 15 bases remaining between them. This CDR3 comprises 14 residues. Written as DNA, the CDR3 is TGCAGTGCGTATAAGACTTGCGGCACCGGGGAGCTGTTTTTT. Protein: CSAYKTCGTGELFF.

About this clonotype: Germline is not matched at one junction end, which may reflect a read error. The gene calls are TRBV5-4 and TRBJ2-7; 9 bases agree with TRBD2. The CDR3 is 15 amino acids. Germline-derived CDR1 and CDR2 are SGHNT and YYREEE (reference sequence). The CDR3 DNA follows: TGTGCCAGCAGCCCCGGATTAGCGGGAGATGGCGAGCAGTATTTC. Protein: CASSPGLAGDGEQYF.

Details on this clonotype: One junction end does not reproduce the germline sequence, and a read error may be involved. The rearrangement uses TRBV7-9 and TRBJ2-7; maybe TRBD1 (5 bases). The CDR3 contains 13 residues. Germline V gene lookup returns CDR1 SEHNR and CDR2 FQNEAQ (reference sequence). The CDR3 loop reads CACSSAWWGVQYF. The DNA of the CDR3 is TGTGCCTGCAGCTCTGCGTGGTGGGGCGTGCAGTACTTC. The full variable domain, its missing parts supplied by reference TRBV7-9 and TRBJ2-7, is DTGVSQNPRHKITKRGQNVTFRCDPISEHNRLYWYRQTLGQGPEFLTYFQNEAQLEKSRLLSDRFSAERPKGSFSTLEIQRTEQGDSAMYLCACSSAWWGVQYFGPGTRLTVT.

This clonotype was picked up one time. The final CDR3 position lacks the conserved phenylalanine or tryptophan, pointing to a likely read error. CDR3 residues: CSVERGYNEQFY. In DNA form, the CDR3 reads TGCAGCGTTGAGAGAGGCTACAATGAGCAGTTCTAT. The chain carries TRBV29-1 and TRBJ2-1; D unclear. Germline loops: CDR1 SQVTM, CDR2 ANQGSEA. The CDR3 contains 12 residues. The V end was cut by 3 bases, the J end by 3 bases, with 6 bases between.

Of note for this clonotype: The final CDR3 position lacks the conserved phenylalanine or tryptophan, pointing to a likely read error. V and J are TRBV12-3 or TRBV12-4 and TRBJ2-2, with TRBD1 identical over 8 bases. The CDR3 contains 15 residues. As DNA, the CDR3 is TGTGTCAGCAGTCCGCGGACAGGGACAACCGGGGAGCTGTTTTAT. Amino acids: CVSSPRTGTTGELFY.

This clonotype was observed at least ten times. V usage is TRBV7-8 and J usage is TRBJ2-1; the D gene is possibly TRBD1 (6 bases). Germline V gene lookup returns CDR1 SGHVS and CDR2 FQNEAQ. The CDR3 is 15 amino acids. Deletions cut 4 bases from V and 8 bases from J, with 18 bases between. The CDR3 region is CASSSLGAQIDEQFF. CDR3 bases: TGTGCCAGCAGCTCCTTGGGGGCGCAAATCGATGAGCAGTTCTTC.

This clonotype occurred many times. The J gene is TRBJ2-2, the V gene TRBV29-1; a weak D match, TRBD2 (5 bases). From germline, CDR1 is SQVTM and CDR2 ANQGSEA. V was cut by 7 bases and J by 6 bases, with 33 bases left in between. The CDR3 consists of 19 residues. The CDR3 coding sequence is TGCAGCGCACTCTTATCCGACCCCCGGGCTAGCCTCGAGGCCGGGGAGCTGTTTTTT. Translated: CSALLSDPRASLEAGELFF.

The V gene is TRBV7-8, the J gene TRBJ2-1, with 8 bases fitting TRBD2. J was trimmed by 15 bases and V by 4 bases; bases with no gene match: 17. CDR3 size: 15 residues. Germline CDR1 is SGHVS and CDR2 is FQNEAQ. CDR3 bases: TGTGCCAGCAGCTCCCGACTAGCGTCCTACAATAAGCGGTTCTTC. Amino acid sequence: CASSSRLASYNKRFF. The full variable domain, its missing parts supplied by reference TRBV7-8 and TRBJ2-1, is GAGVSQSPRYKVAKRGQDVALRCDPISGHVSLFWYQQALGQGPEFLTYFQNEAQLDKSGLPSDRFFAERPEGSVSTLKIQRTQQEDSAVYLCASSSRLASYNKRFFGPGTRLTVL.

Comment on this clonotype: A read error may account for a junction end that differs from germline. V gene TRBV20-1 combines with J gene TRBJ2-7; tentative D call: TRBD2 (6 bases). Looked up from germline, CDR1 is DFQATT and CDR2 is SNEGSKA (reference sequence). This CDR3 region has 14 residues. Here the CDR3 reads CSKTGHGGGREHYF. For the CDR3, the DNA is TGCAGTAAAACAGGACATGGGGGAGGAAGGGAGCACTACTTC.

This clonotype occurred many times. The chain uses TRBV24-1 and TRBJ2-1; D possibly corresponds to TRBD1 (6 bases). The germline gives CDR1 KGHDR, CDR2 SFDVKD. The CDR3 totals 16 residues. Between the trimmed V and J ends, which lost 5 bases and 0 bases, there was a span of 13 bases. CDR3 bases: TGTGCCACCAGTGCTCTGGACAGCCCCTCCTACAATGAGCAGTTCTTC. Translation gives CATSALDSPSYNEQFF.

This sequence joins TRBV29-1 and TRBJ2-7, with unresolved D. The V gene lost 4 bases and the J gene lost 4 bases, with 23 bases spanning the gap. Germline V gene sequence: CDR1 SQVTM, CDR2 ANQGSEA. The CDR3 length is 16 residues. The CDR3 loop is CSVVVEARGVLYEQYF. The CDR3 region has the DNA TGCAGCGTTGTTGTGGAAGCGAGAGGAGTCTTGTACGAGCAGTACTTC.

With respect to this clonotype: At one boundary the junction diverges from the germline segment, which might be a read error. The chain carries TRBV6-2 or TRBV6-3 and TRBJ2-1; TRBD2 matches 11 bases. This CDR3 has 15 residues. CDR1 is MNHEY, CDR2 SVGEGT, per germline. The CDR3 bases are TGCGCCAGCAGCCCCGGACTAGCGGGTGAAAATGAGCAGTTATTC. It encodes CASSPGLAGENEQLF.

As regards this clonotype: A clone one base away is much larger, so this may be a read error. This sequence joins TRBV28 and TRBJ2-7; tentative D call: TRBD1 (6 bases). This CDR3 region has 15 residues. The germline gives CDR1 MDHEN, CDR2 SYDVKM. V lost 5 bases and J lost 2, with 16 bases in between. Here the CDR3 reads CASSGTPQEAYEQYF. The CDR3 nucleotides read TGTGCCAGCAGTGGGACACCACAAGAAGCCTACGAGCAGTACTTC.

As to this clonotype: This may come from a read error, since a much larger clone is one base off. The rearrangement links TRBV5-4 to TRBJ2-2, with D tentatively TRBD1 (6 bases). The CDR3 has 16 residues. Per the germline V gene, CDR1 is SGHNT and CDR2 is YYREEE (reference sequence). This chain's CDR3 is CAISQADRRSTGELLF. As DNA, the CDR3 is TGTGCCATCAGCCAAGCCGACAGGAGAAGCACCGGGGAGCTGCTTTTT.

Comments on this clonotype: Germline is not matched at one junction end, which may reflect a read error. The chain joins TRBV6-2 or TRBV6-3 to TRBJ2-7; the match to TRBD1 covers 8 bases. This CDR3 has 17 residues. Per the germline V gene, CDR1 is MNHEY and CDR2 is SVGEGT. In nucleotides, the CDR3 is TGTGCCAGCAGTCACCGGGACAGGACTAACGGGAGTCACGAACAGTACTTC. This codes for CASSHRDRTNGSHEQYF.

As concerns this clonotype: A much larger clone sits a single nucleotide away, making a read error possible. This rearrangement joins TRBV28 to TRBJ2-5, with D possibly TRBD1 on 5 matching bases. The germline V gene has CDR1 MDHEN and CDR2 SYDVKM. CDR3 length equals 13 residues. The germline V and J ends were trimmed by 10 bases and 2 bases, with 14 bases remaining between them. In DNA form, the CDR3 reads TGTGCCAACAGCCAGGGATCTCAAGAGACCCAGTACTTC. It yields the protein CANSQGSQETQYF.

A word on this clonotype: The junction shows a germline mismatch at one end, possibly a read error. This chain uses TRBV6-5 with TRBJ2-2, with 7 bases lining up with TRBD1. The germline gives CDR1 MNHEY, CDR2 SVGAGI. The CDR3 runs 16 residues. CDR3 amino acids: CASGDPTGVVHGELFF. In DNA form, the CDR3 reads TGTGCCAGCGGGGATCCCACAGGGGTCGTTCACGGGGAGCTGTTTTTC.

Remarks on this clonotype: The missing conserved phenylalanine or tryptophan at the end of this CDR3 makes a read error likely. The DNA is omitted, as the CDR3 cannot be located on it reliably, and the CDR3 follows TCRdb's listing. V usage is TRBV13 and J usage is TRBJ1-1. The V gene's germline CDR1 is PRHDT and CDR2 FYEKMQ (reference sequence). The CDR3 is 14 residues long, counting both termini. CDR3 in amino acids: CASSLGHLNTEAIL.

This clonotype was detected only a few times. A read error may explain this, as a much larger clone is one base away. The chain combines TRBV28 with TRBJ2-7, with 7 bases matching TRBD2. In germline, CDR1 is MDHEN, CDR2 SYDVKM. This CDR3 comprises 13 residues. For the CDR3, the DNA is TGTGCCAGCTCAATGGGAGGGTTCTACGTGCAGTACTTC. This encodes CASSMGGFYVQYF.

With respect to this clonotype: A junction boundary mismatches the germline segment, possibly from a read error. The chain couples TRBV10-2 to TRBJ1-2; D gene uncertain. The CDR3 length is 14 residues. CDR1 and CDR2 from the germline V gene are WSHSY and SAAADI. The CDR3 is CASSESRSNYGYIF. The CDR3, as DNA: TGCGCTAGCAGTGAGAGCAGATCTAACTATGGCTACATCTTC.